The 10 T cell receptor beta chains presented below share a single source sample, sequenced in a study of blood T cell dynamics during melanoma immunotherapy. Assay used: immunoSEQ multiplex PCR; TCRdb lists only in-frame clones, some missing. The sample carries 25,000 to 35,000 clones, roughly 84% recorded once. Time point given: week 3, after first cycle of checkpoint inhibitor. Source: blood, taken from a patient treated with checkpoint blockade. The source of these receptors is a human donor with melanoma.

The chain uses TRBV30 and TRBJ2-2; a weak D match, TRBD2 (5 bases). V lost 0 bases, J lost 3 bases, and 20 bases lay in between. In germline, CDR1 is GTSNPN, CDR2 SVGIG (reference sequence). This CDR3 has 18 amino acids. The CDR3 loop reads CAWSVRSGGEGDTGELFF. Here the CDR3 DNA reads TGTGCCTGGAGTGTACGGTCCGGCGGCGAGGGAGACACCGGGGAGCTGTTTTTT. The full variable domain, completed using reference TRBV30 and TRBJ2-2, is SQTIHQWPATLVQPVGSPLSLECTVEGTSNPNLYWYRQAAGRGLQLLFYSVGIGQISSEVPQNLSASRPQDRQFILSSKKLLLSDSGFYLCAWSVRSGGEGDTGELFFGEGSRLTVL.

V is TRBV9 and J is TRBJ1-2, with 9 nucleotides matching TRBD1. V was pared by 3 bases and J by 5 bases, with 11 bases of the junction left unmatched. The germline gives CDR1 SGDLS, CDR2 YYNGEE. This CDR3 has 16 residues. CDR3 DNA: TGTGCCAGCAGCGGAGGGGGGACAGGGAGTCTATATGGCTACACCTTC. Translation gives CASSGGGTGSLYGYTF.

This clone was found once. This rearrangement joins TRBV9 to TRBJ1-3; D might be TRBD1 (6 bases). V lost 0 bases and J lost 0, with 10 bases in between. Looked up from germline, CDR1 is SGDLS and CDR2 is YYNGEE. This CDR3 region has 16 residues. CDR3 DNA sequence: TGTGCCAGCAGCGTAGGGCAGGGGAACTCTGGAAACACCATATATTTT. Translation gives CASSVGQGNSGNTIYF.

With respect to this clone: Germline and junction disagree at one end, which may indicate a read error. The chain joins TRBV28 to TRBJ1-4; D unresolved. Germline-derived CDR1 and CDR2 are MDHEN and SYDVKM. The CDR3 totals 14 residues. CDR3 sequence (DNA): TGTGCCAGCAGTTTAGGACTGACTACTGAAAAACTGTTTTTT. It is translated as CASSLGLTTEKLFF.

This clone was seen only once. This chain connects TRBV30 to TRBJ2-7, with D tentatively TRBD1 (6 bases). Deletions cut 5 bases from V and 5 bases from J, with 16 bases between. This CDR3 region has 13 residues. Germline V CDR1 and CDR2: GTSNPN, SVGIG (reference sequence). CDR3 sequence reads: CAWGGRARNEQYF. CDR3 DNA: TGTGCCTGGGGGGGCAGGGCCCGAAACGAGCAGTACTTC.

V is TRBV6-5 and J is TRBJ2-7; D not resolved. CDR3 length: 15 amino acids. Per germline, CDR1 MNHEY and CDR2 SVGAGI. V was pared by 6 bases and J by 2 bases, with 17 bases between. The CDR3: CASSPTWGGTYEQYF. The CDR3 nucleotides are TGTGCCAGCAGCCCTACGTGGGGTGGAACCTACGAGCAGTACTTC.

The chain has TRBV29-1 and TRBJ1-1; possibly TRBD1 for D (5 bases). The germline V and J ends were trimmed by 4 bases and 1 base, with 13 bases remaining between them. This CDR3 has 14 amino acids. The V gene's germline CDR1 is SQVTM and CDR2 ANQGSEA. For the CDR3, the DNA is TGCAGCGTTGGTCCCGGGGCTCAGAACACTGAAGCTTTCTTT. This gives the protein CSVGPGAQNTEAFF.

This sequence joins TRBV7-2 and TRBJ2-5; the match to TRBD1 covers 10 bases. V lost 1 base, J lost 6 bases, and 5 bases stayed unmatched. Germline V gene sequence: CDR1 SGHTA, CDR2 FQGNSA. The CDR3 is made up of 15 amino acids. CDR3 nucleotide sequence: TGTGCCAGCAGCTTAGAGGTGGGACAGGGGAAGACCCAGTACTTC. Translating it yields CASSLEVGQGKTQYF.

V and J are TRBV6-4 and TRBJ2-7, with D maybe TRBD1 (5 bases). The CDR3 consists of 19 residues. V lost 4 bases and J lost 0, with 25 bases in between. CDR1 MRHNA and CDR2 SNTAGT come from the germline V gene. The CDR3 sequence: CASSGLYVTDTCPSYEQYF. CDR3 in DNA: TGTGCCAGCAGTGGTCTCTACGTTACGGACACTTGTCCCTCCTACGAGCAGTACTTC.

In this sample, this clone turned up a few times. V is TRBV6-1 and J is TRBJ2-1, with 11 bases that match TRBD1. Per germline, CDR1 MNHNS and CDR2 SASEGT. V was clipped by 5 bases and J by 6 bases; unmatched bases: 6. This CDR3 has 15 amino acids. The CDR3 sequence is CASSNPGQGGNEQFF. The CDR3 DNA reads TGTGCCAGCAGTAACCCGGGACAGGGGGGCAATGAGCAGTTCTTC.